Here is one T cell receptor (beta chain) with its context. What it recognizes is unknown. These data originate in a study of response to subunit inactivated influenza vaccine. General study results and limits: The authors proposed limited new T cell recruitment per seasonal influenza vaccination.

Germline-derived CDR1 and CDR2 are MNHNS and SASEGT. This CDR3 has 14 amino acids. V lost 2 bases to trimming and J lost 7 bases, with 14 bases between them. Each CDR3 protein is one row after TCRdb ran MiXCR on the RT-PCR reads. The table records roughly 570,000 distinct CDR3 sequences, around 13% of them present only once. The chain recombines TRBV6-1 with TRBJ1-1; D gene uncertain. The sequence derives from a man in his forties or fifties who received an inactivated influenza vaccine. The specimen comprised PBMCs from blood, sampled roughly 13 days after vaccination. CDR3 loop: CASSELSRVLEAFF. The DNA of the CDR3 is TGTGCCAGCAGTGAATTGTCTCGGGTCCTTGAAGCTTTCTTT.